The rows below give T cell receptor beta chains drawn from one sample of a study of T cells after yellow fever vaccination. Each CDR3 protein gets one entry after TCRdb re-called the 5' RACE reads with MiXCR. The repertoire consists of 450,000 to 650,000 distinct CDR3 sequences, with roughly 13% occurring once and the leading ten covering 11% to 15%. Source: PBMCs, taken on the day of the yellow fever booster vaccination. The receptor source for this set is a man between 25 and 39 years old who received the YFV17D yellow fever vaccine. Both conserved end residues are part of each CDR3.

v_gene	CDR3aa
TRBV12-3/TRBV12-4	CASSEGQGQETQYF
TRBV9	CASSVNSGHNSPLHF
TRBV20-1	CSARLFGPSTGELFF
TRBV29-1	CSVGSSANTGELFF
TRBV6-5	CASSYGRGLAGQETQYF
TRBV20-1	CSARGQFSTDTQYF
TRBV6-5	CASSYSPRENIQYF
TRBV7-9	CASSTWLGPGEAFF
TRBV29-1	CSVPDVGPGTEAFF
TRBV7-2	CASRKSSGREDEQFF
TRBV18	CASSPLRASYNEQFF
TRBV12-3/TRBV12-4	CASTRSSGELFF
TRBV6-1	CASTITGGINGYTF
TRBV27	CASSPPGQLNEKLFF
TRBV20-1	CSAREARDRLYNQPQHF
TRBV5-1	CASSLGTGGFVLTF
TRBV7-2	CASTAGASSYNEQFF
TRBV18	CASAGGSSYEQYF
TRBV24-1	CATSDLTRNNEQFF
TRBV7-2	CASSPELAGGNEQYF
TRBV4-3	CASSQGLAHEQYF
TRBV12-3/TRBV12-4	CASSPLGNTIYF
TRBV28	CASRETRGAQPQHF
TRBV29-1	CSATPSIGTKQQYF
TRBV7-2	CASSISTDTQYF
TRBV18	CASSPLVNTEAFF
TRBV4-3	CASSQAAGSGELFF
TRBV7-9	CASSLDSAGAELHF
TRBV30	CACLTGTLYEQYF
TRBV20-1	CSATDGDYEQYF
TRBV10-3	CAISGGLAGGYEQYF
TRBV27	CATSGTGLREQYF